These 26 T cell receptor beta chains originate from one sample sequenced in a study of blood T cells in healthy people across ages. Through a sample-barcoded 5' primer and a J-beta primer mix, a second PCR was run for roughly 7 to 12 cycles. TCRdb reprocessed the 5' RACE reads via MiXCR and lists one record per CDR3 protein. The sample lists 700,000 to 900,000 distinct CDR3 sequences; 25% to 30% were seen once. These data were also filed under a second study, of T cells of mothers and their children.

The sample was blood. These receptors all stem from a boy younger than 18 in good health.

This chain links TRBV4-3 with TRBJ1-1, with 10 bases lining up with TRBD1. This CDR3 spans 13 amino acids. Looked up from germline, CDR1 is LGHNA and CDR2 is YSLEER. The V and J ends lost 4 bases and 11 bases, in that order; junction bases with no gene match: 7. The DNA of the CDR3 is TGCGCCAGCAGCCCCGAGGACAGGGGGTTTGCTTTCTTT. Its translation is CASSPEDRGFAFF.

The chain joins TRBV7-9 to TRBJ2-1; D may be TRBD2 (6 bases). Near its end, the DNA agrees better with TRBJ2-7, so the J call may be wrong. CDR1 and CDR2 (germline): SEHNR, FQNEAQ (reference sequence). This CDR3 is 13 amino acids long. The CDR3, as DNA: TGTGCCAGCACCTCCGGGGGATCCTACGAGCAGTACTTC. It encodes CASTSGGSYEQYF.

The rearrangement links TRBV29-1 to TRBJ1-5, with D uncertain. Trimming pared 4 bases from V and 2 bases from J, leaving 12 bases between. The CDR3 sequence is 14 residues long. Germline values: CDR1 SQVTM, CDR2 ANQGSEA. DNA for the CDR3: TGCAGCGTTGGAGCTGGGGTAGGCAATCAGCCCCAGCATTTT. Translating it yields CSVGAGVGNQPQHF.

This clonotype was counted a few times. No conserved phenylalanine or tryptophan is present at the end of the CDR3, so a read error is the likely explanation. The rearrangement joins TRBV6-1 to TRBJ1-1, with a tentative D call TRBD1 (6 bases). Trimming stripped 2 bases from V and 4 bases from J, with 11 bases between. The germline V gene has CDR1 MNHNS and CDR2 SASEGT. The CDR3 has 14 residues. The CDR3 DNA is TGTGCCAGCAGTGAATCGGGAGGGGGCACTGAAGCTTTCCTT. Translation gives CASSESGGGTEAFL.

This clonotype was recorded a few times. The V gene is TRBV6-5, the J gene TRBJ1-6, with TRBD1 matching over 8 bases. This CDR3 has 13 amino acids. Germline assignment: CDR1 MNHEY and CDR2 SVGAGI. Unmatched junction bases numbered 1, after V lost 7 bases and J lost 5 bases. In nucleotides, the CDR3 is TGTGCCAGCAACAGGGGGAATAATTCACCCCTCCACTTT. Amino acid sequence: CASNRGNNSPLHF.

This clonotype has just a few counts. The V and J genes are TRBV7-9 and TRBJ2-2, with 9 bases fitting TRBD2. Germline V gives CDR1 SEHNR, CDR2 FQNEAQ (reference sequence). V lost 4 bases and J lost 2; bases outside the gene matches: 8. The CDR3 has 17 amino acids. The CDR3 region is CASSSPLAGANTGELFF. CDR3 DNA: TGTGCCAGCAGCTCCCCTTTAGCGGGGGCTAACACCGGGGAGCTGTTTTTT. The whole variable domain, remainder taken from reference TRBV7-9 and TRBJ2-2, is DTGVSQNPRHKITKRGQNVTFRCDPISEHNRLYWYRQTLGQGPEFLTYFQNEAQLEKSRLLSDRFSAERPKGSFSTLEIQRTEQGDSAMYLCASSSPLAGANTGELFFGEGSRLTVL.

The chain has TRBV2 and TRBJ2-5; 10 bases are shared with TRBD2. With the DNA end fitting TRBJ2-1 better, the J assignment may be wrong. The germline gives CDR1 SNHLY, CDR2 FYNNEI. This CDR3 is built from 16 residues. The CDR3 DNA reads TGTGCCAGCAGTGAACGGCGGGTAGCGGGGGGTTATGAGCAGTTCTTC. Its translation is CASSERRVAGGYEQFF.

V usage is TRBV12-3 or TRBV12-4 and J usage is TRBJ2-3, with a tentative D call TRBD1 (6 bases). Trimming removed 2 bases from V and 7 bases from J, with 13 bases in between. This CDR3 is built from 14 residues. CDR3 loop: CASSLRQGRNTQYF. In DNA form, the CDR3 reads TGTGCCAGCAGTTTACGTCAGGGGCGCAATACGCAGTATTTT.

This clonotype has just a few counts. The chain links TRBV2 to TRBJ2-6; D not resolved. The germline gives CDR1 SNHLY, CDR2 FYNNEI. The CDR3 extends over 17 amino acids. V was clipped by 6 bases and J by 2 bases, with 17 bases between them. CDR3 loop: CASRYSVQVPGANVLTF. The CDR3 DNA follows: TGTGCCAGCAGGTACAGTGTTCAGGTCCCTGGGGCCAACGTCCTGACTTTC.

The chain joins TRBV7-2 to TRBJ2-4; 12 nucleotides agree with TRBD2. Looked up from germline, CDR1 is SGHTA and CDR2 is FQGNSA. V lost 5 bases and J lost 3; bases outside the gene matches: 5. This CDR3 is built from 16 residues. In DNA, the CDR3 is TGTGCCAGCAGCGACCGACTAGCGGGAGACAAAAACATTCAGTACTTC. Translation: CASSDRLAGDKNIQYF.

This clonotype has a handful of counts. The chain is built from TRBV29-1 and TRBJ2-7; a possible D gene is TRBD2 (6 bases). The ends were cut back, 4 bases at V and 3 bases at J, with 10 bases in the middle. CDR1 and CDR2 (germline): SQVTM, ANQGSEA. This CDR3 region has 12 residues. CDR3 in DNA: TGCAGCGTTGGGAGGGGAAACTACGAGCAGTACTTC. Protein: CSVGRGNYEQYF.

This clonotype has just a few counts. This sequence joins TRBV9 and TRBJ2-5; no clear D gene. The J call could be wrong; TRBJ2-1 is a better fit for the DNA end. Germline V gene data show CDR1 as SGDLS and CDR2 as YYNGEE. This CDR3 comprises 12 residues. The CDR3, as DNA: TGTGCCAGCAGCGCGCTAGGTAGTGAGCAGTTCTTC. This sequence encodes CASSALGSEQFF.

This clonotype was seen many times. The V and J genes are TRBV7-2 and TRBJ2-1, with D perhaps TRBD1 (5 bases). Germline CDR1 SGHTA, CDR2 FQGNSA. The CDR3 sequence is 13 residues long. V gave up 5 bases and J gave up 2 bases, with 7 bases separating them. CDR3: CASSRTTYNEQFF. The CDR3 DNA is TGTGCCAGCAGCCGGACAACCTACAATGAGCAGTTCTTC.

This rearrangement joins TRBV6-5 to TRBJ1-3, with a tentative D call TRBD1 (6 bases). There are 16 residues in the CDR3. The germline V and J ends were trimmed by 0 bases and 0 bases, with 9 bases remaining between them. CDR1 is MNHEY, CDR2 SVGAGI, per germline. The CDR3 spells CASSYSSGASGNTIYF. CDR3 DNA: TGTGCCAGCAGTTACTCATCAGGGGCCTCTGGAAACACCATATATTTT.

This clonotype was observed a few times. The chain combines TRBV6-1 with TRBJ2-1; tentative D call: TRBD1 (6 bases). V was cut by 6 bases and J by 4 bases, with 22 bases left in between. From germline, CDR1 is MNHNS and CDR2 SASEGT. The CDR3 is 17 residues long. This CDR3 reads CASRVFPGANIYNEQFF. CDR3 coding DNA: TGTGCCAGCAGAGTTTTTCCAGGGGCTAATATTTACAATGAGCAGTTCTTC.

This clonotype was found a few times. DNA for the CDR3: TGTGCCTGGAGTGAGAGCGAGACCCAGTACTTC. Its protein product is CAWSESETQYF. This chain connects TRBV30 to TRBJ2-5, with D uncertain. Germline CDR1 and CDR2: GTSNPN and SVGIG (reference sequence). Trimming shortened V by 1 base and J by 5 bases, and 5 bases separated the two germline ends. This CDR3 has 11 amino acids.

This clonotype was detected only a few times. The chain links TRBV2 to TRBJ2-1; perhaps TRBD2 as D (6 bases). The end of the DNA is better explained by TRBJ2-5, so the J call may be wrong. Germline loops: CDR1 SNHLY, CDR2 FYNNEI. CDR3 length equals 14 residues. The CDR3 sequence is CASRGRGPQETQYF. The CDR3 DNA is TGTGCCAGCAGAGGGCGGGGACCTCAAGAGACCCAGTACTTC.

This clonotype was counted a single time. The CDR3 DNA reads as TGTGCCAGCAGTTTATCGGGACCGAACTACGAGCAGTACTTC. This encodes CASSLSGPNYEQYF. The chain uses TRBV27 and TRBJ2-7; either TRBD1 or TRBD2 may supply D (5 bases each). Germline V gene data show CDR1 as MNHEY and CDR2 as SMNVEV (reference sequence). There are 14 residues in the CDR3. Trimming shortened V by 0 bases and J by 3 bases, and 9 bases separated the two germline ends.

This clonotype showed up just a few times. The chain uses TRBV6-5 and TRBJ1-3; D perhaps matches TRBD1 (6 bases). This CDR3 is built from 16 residues. The germline V gene encodes CDR1 MNHEY and CDR2 SVGAGI. V lost 3 bases, J lost 4 bases, and 16 bases lay in between. The CDR3 loop is CASSYSVGTLGNTIYF. CDR3 sequence (DNA): TGTGCCAGCAGTTATTCCGTCGGGACACTGGGAAACACCATATATTTT.

Of note for this clonotype: At one end the junction does not follow the germline gene, possibly because of a read error. This chain links TRBV20-1 with TRBJ1-2; the match to TRBD1 covers 8 bases. CDR3 size: 14 residues. Germline CDR1 and CDR2: DFQATT and SNEGSKA (reference sequence). The CDR3 sequence is CSARRQGINYDYTF. The CDR3 DNA reads as TGCAGTGCTAGAAGACAGGGGATTAACTATGACTACACCTTC.

This clonotype was detected only a few times. The rearrangement joins TRBV7-9 to TRBJ2-2, with 9 bases identical to TRBD1. The V gene end was trimmed by 6 bases and the J gene end by 7 bases; junction bases not matched to a gene: 9. The CDR3 totals 15 residues. The germline CDR1 and CDR2 sequences are SEHNR and FQNEAQ (reference sequence). DNA for the CDR3: TGTGCCAGCAGTTCCGGGACAGGGATAGTCGGGGAGCTGTTTTTT. Its protein is CASSSGTGIVGELFF.

This clonotype was counted between two and nine times. The CDR3 region is CASSPGTGVNQPQHF. CDR3 DNA sequence: TGTGCCAGCAGCCCCGGGACAGGGGTCAATCAGCCCCAGCATTTT. The V call is TRBV6-1, the J call TRBJ1-5, with 10 bases fitting TRBD1. Germline V CDR1 and CDR2: MNHNS, SASEGT. V trimming: 6 bases; J trimming: 3 bases; junction bases outside the gene matches: 5. This CDR3 has 15 residues.

This chain links TRBV4-1 with TRBJ2-5, with a weak D call TRBD2 (6 bases). The J call may be incorrect, as the DNA end agrees better with TRBJ2-1. The CDR3 has 14 amino acids. CDR1 is MGHRA, CDR2 YSYEKL, per germline. CDR3 coding DNA: TGCGCCAGCAGTCCTGGCGGGGTATACAATGAGCAGTTCTTC. This codes for CASSPGGVYNEQFF.

The chain employs TRBV12-3 or TRBV12-4 and TRBJ2-3; 9 bases are shared with TRBD2. Unmatched junction bases numbered 19, after V lost 5 bases and J lost 4 bases. This CDR3 spans 19 amino acids. The CDR3 nucleotides read TGTGCCAGCAGTAGTTCCTCCGGGACTAGCTCTACGTTGGCAGATACGCAGTATTTT. Residues: CASSSSSGTSSTLADTQYF.

This clonotype has only a few counts. The V and J genes are TRBV7-9 and TRBJ1-1; possibly TRBD1 for D (5 bases). CDR3 length: 14 amino acids. The V end lost 4 bases, the J end lost 5 bases, and 14 bases lay between the germline ends. Germline CDR1 SEHNR, CDR2 FQNEAQ (reference sequence). The CDR3 loop is CASSWAREVTEAFF. The CDR3 DNA follows: TGTGCCAGCAGCTGGGCCAGGGAGGTTACTGAAGCTTTCTTT.

The chain employs TRBV20-1 and TRBJ1-5, with 10 bases aligning to TRBD1. V gave up 5 bases and J gave up 3 bases; unmatched junction bases: 7. The CDR3 length is 15 residues. The germline V gene has CDR1 DFQATT and CDR2 SNEGSKA (reference sequence). The CDR3 loop reads CSADRGLLNNQPQHF. CDR3 sequence (DNA): TGCAGTGCTGACAGGGGGCTATTGAACAATCAGCCCCAGCATTTT.